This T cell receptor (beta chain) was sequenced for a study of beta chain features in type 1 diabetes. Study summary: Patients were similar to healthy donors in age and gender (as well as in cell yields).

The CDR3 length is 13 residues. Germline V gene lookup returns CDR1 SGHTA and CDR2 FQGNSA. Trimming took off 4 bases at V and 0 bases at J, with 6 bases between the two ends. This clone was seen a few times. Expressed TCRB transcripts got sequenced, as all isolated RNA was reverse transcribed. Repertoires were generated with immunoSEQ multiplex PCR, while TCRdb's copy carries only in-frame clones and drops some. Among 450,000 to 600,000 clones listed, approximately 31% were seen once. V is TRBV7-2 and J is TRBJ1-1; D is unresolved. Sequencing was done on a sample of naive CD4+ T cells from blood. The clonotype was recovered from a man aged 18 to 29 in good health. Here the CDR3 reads CASSSQMNTEAFF. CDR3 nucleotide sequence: TGTGCCAGCAGCTCCCAGATGAACACTGAAGCTTTCTTT.